The clone carrying this TCR beta chain was found many times. The target antigen is unknown. This sample was included in a study of T cells after posttransplantation cyclophosphamide. The study's findings and limits: Recipient CMV seropositivity and CMV reactivation strongly tracked TRB clonality. Donor CD8+ memory clones often dominated recipient blood repertoires at later times. TRB overlap between skin or GI tissue T cells and blood was limited.

A marrow graft followed busulfan-fludarabine conditioning, with cyclophosphamide on days +3 and +4. The CDR3 contains 15 residues. The V gene's germline CDR1 is KGHSH and CDR2 LQKENI. The V end was cut by 2 bases, the J end by 2 bases, with 12 bases between. Using immunoSEQ multiplex PCR, the repertoire was profiled, and TCRdb retains in-frame clones only, with some absent. The sample presents roughly 7,500 clones, none singletons. This clonotype was sampled from a male patient aged 18-30 years who received an allogeneic stem cell transplant from an unrelated donor, was CMV-positive, and had acute and chronic GVHD. Some T cells may have originated in the graft donor. Sequencing was performed on PBMCs, taken after allogeneic stem cell transplant with posttransplant cyclophosphamide. V is TRBV18 and J is TRBJ2-5; tentatively, D is TRBD2 (5 bases). The DNA for the CDR3 is TGTGCCAGCTCACCAGAGCGACTACTACAAGAGACCCAGTACTTC. Protein sequence: CASSPERLLQETQYF.